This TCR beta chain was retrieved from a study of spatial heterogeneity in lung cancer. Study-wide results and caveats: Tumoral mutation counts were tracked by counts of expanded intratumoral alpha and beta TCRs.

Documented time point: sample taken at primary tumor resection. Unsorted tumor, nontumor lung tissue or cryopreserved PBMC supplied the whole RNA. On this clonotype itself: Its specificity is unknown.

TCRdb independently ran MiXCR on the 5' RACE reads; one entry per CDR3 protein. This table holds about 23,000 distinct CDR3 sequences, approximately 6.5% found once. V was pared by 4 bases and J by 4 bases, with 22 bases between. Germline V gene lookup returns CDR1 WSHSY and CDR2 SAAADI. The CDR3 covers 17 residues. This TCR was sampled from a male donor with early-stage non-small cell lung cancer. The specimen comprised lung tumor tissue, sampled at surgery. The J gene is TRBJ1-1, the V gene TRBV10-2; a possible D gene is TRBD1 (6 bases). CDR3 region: CASSGGSSGQIRTEAFF. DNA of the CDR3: TGCGCCAGCAGTGGAGGGTCCTCGGGACAAATTCGCACTGAAGCTTTCTTT.